These 7 T cell receptor beta chains share one sample of origin, sequenced in a study of graft-versus-host responses after intestinal transplantation. These receptors have no known antigen. TCRdb's copy holds only in-frame clones and misses some; the assay was immunoSEQ multiplex PCR. The profile shows around 55,000 clones, around 92% of them singletons. Material: unstimulated CD4+ T cells sorted from spleen or lymph node cells, obtained before transplant. The origin of the receptors is a human donor who was the organ donor for an intestinal transplant.

The chain recombines TRBV18 with TRBJ2-7, with D possibly being TRBD2 (5 bases). The V gene's germline CDR1 is KGHSH and CDR2 LQKENI. This CDR3 is built from 14 residues. V was cut by 2 bases and J by 6 bases, with 14 bases left in between. The CDR3 DNA sequence: TGTGCCAGCTCACCAGTCGTCACGAGCGGCGAGCAGTACTTC. This encodes CASSPVVTSGEQYF.

V is TRBV19 and J is TRBJ2-3; D unresolved. Germline CDR1 LNHDA, CDR2 SQIVND (reference sequence). V gave up 3 bases and J gave up 0 bases, with 4 bases separating them. The CDR3 sequence is 13 residues long. This CDR3 reads CASSIGSTDTQYF. CDR3 sequence (DNA): TGTGCCAGTAGTATCGGGAGCACAGATACGCAGTATTTT.

The chain has TRBV5-4 and TRBJ2-7; 12 nucleotides match TRBD2. The germline V gene has CDR1 SGHNT and CDR2 YYREEE (reference sequence). This CDR3 is built from 18 residues. The trim removed 4 bases at V and 2 bases at J, leaving 13 bases unmatched. The CDR3 loop is CASSTGTSGFHLPYEQYF. For the CDR3, the DNA is TGTGCCAGCAGCACCGGGACTAGCGGGTTTCATTTACCCTACGAGCAGTACTTC.

This sequence joins TRBV21-1 and TRBJ1-4; no DNA check was done on the table's D call, TRBD1. TRBV21-1 is a pseudogene segment. The CDR3 runs 14 residues. The CDR3 here is CASTPRADNEKLFF. The CDR3 coding sequence is TGTGCCAGCACCCCCAGGGCAGATAATGAAAAACTGTTTTTT.

The chain is built from TRBV2 and TRBJ2-7, with D perhaps TRBD2 (5 bases). The germline V and J ends were trimmed by 6 bases and 3 bases, with 12 bases remaining between them. The germline V gene has CDR1 SNHLY and CDR2 FYNNEI. The CDR3 consists of 13 residues. CDR3 protein: CASRTRTDYEQYF. The CDR3 DNA reads TGTGCCAGCAGAACCCGGACTGACTACGAGCAGTACTTC.

The chain joins TRBV5-5 to TRBJ1-1; the match to TRBD1 covers 8 bases. Germline V gene sequence: CDR1 SGHKS, CDR2 YYEKEE (reference sequence). V lost 1 base and J lost 8; bases outside the gene matches: 7. The CDR3 is made up of 14 amino acids. CDR3 DNA sequence: TGTGCCAGCAGCTTGAGGACAGGGACCCTCGAAGCTTTCTTT. It encodes CASSLRTGTLEAFF.

The rearrangement uses TRBV15 and TRBJ2-5, with 7 bases matching TRBD2. Per germline, CDR1 LNHNV and CDR2 YYDKDF (reference sequence). The CDR3 loop spans 15 amino acids. The trim removed 3 bases at V and 5 bases at J, leaving 9 bases unmatched. Here the CDR3 reads CATSRGGGSQETQYF. In nucleotides, the CDR3 is TGTGCCACCAGCAGGGGCGGCGGGAGCCAGGAGACCCAGTACTTC.